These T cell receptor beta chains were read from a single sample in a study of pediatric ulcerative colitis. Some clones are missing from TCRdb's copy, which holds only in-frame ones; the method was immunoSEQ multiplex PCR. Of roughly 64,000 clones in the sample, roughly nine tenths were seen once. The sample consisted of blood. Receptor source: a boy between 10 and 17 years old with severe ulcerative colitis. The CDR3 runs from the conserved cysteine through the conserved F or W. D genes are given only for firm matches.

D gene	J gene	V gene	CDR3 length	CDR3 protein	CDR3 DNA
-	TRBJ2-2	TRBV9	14	CASSVVLEPGELFF	TGTGCCAGCAGCGTAGTTCTAGAACCCGGGGAGCTGTTTTTT
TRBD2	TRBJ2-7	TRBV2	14	CASRISGNSYEQYF	TGTGCCAGCAGGATTAGCGGGAACTCCTACGAGCAGTACTTC
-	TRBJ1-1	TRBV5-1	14	CASSRGVVNTEAFF	TGCGCCAGCAGCCGGGGAGTAGTAAACACTGAAGCTTTCTTT
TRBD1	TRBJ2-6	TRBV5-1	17	CASSPSTGVPGANVLTF	TGCGCCAGCAGCCCAAGTACAGGGGTGCCCGGGGCCAACGTCCTGACTTTC
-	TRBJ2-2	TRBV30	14	CAWTGIVNTGELFF	TGTGCCTGGACCGGGATAGTGAACACCGGGGAGCTGTTTTTT
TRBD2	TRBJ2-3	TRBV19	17	CATSGWAGVSSADTQYF	TGTGCCACCTCCGGATGGGCGGGAGTGAGTTCGGCAGATACGCAGTATTTT
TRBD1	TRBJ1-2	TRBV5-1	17	CASSSLDGQGLIYGYTF	TGCGCCAGCAGCTCGCTAGACGGACAGGGCTTAATCTATGGCTACACCTTC
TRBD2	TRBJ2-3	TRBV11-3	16	CASSPGTSGSTDTQYF	TGTGCCAGCAGCCCCGGTACTAGCGGGAGCACAGATACGCAGTATTTT
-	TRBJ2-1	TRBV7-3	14	CASSLAQWGNEQFF	TGTGCCAGCAGCTTAGCACAGTGGGGCAATGAGCAGTTCTTC
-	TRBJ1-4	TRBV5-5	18	CASSLSPPGAATNEKLFF	TGTGCCAGCAGCTTGTCCCCTCCGGGGGCTGCAACTAATGAAAAACTGTTTTTT
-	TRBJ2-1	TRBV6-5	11	CASSYSVEQFF	TGTGCCAGCAGTTACTCGGTTGAGCAGTTCTTC